This T cell receptor (beta chain) was recorded in a study of beta chain features in type 1 diabetes (dated by TCRdb to the late 2010s). For context, the study as a whole: Mean age, gender distribution, total cell number and subset yield did not differ between patients and healthy donors. A total of 85 million to 140 million sorted cells were examined across all samples, and the number of cells per subset was strongly correlated with RNA yield. The study compared the TCRB repertoires of sorted circulating CD4+ T cell subsets in recently diagnosed type 1 diabetes patients with those in matched healthy donors. Whereas all 28 donors provided naive and central memory subsets, regulatory and stem cell-like memory subsets were isolated from just 8 patients and roughly 8 healthy donors.

Details on this clone: Its specific antigen is unknown. No much larger clone exists at a distance of one base, and base qualities are not known.

All of the isolated RNA was reverse transcribed with the High Capacity cDNA Reverse Transcription Kit, so expressed TCRB transcripts were sequenced. Deep immunoSEQ sequencing was applied to naive, central memory and regulatory T cell samples, giving an average of approximately 4 million total reads per sample. After sorted cells were lysed in RLT buffer, RNA was extracted with DNase-treated RNeasy Micro or Mini kits, with the choice depending on cell number. Each cell subset was processed separately to prevent cross-contamination, with patient and healthy donor samples processed together. The immunoSEQ multiplex PCR was used to amplify TCRB sequences from cDNA, yielding 87-bp fragments that span the CDR3 region. Sequencing of the amplicons was done on the Illumina HiSeq platform. The authors processed their data as follows. PCR bias was corrected computationally using synthetic template baselines, and reads within Hamming distance 2 were collapsed, with unmergeable singletons discarded. Reads were aligned against IMGT to assign V, D and J genes, CDR3 length and insertions or deletions at six rearrangement sites. Within each subset, clonotype counts were normalized to the number of sorted cells before true diversity and Gini coefficients were calculated with the tcR R package. The overlap coefficient, calculated on TCRB nucleotide sequences, was used to quantify repertoire sharing. The table comes from immuneACCESS by way of TCRdb, which keeps in-frame sequences with V and J called. Part of the clones is missing from these tables; in studies checked, under half for an unresolved V gene and the rest for unknown reasons. From that table come the V and J calls and clone size; the DNA was used to work out D and trimming. The table for this sample lists 250,000 to 350,000 clones; around 15% of them were counted only once. Jointly, the top ten make up 6.7% of the sample.

Cut back by 3 bases and 7 bases, the V and J ends lie 29 bases apart. In the germline V gene, CDR1 corresponds to SGDLS and CDR2 to YYNGEE. The CDR3 spans 18 residues, from the cysteine through the phenylalanine. The sequence is cut down to CDR3 DNA, 54 bases in frame from base 1. Each donor gave one peripheral blood draw, roughly 0.12 L on average, collected into heparinised tubes. Using a panel that included CD45RO, CCR7, CD25, CD127, CD95 and CD27, naive, central memory, regulatory and stem cell-like memory CD4+ T cells were sorted on a BD FACSAria II. Purity was above 95% for every sorted population. PBMCs were isolated right away by Lymphoprep density gradient centrifugation and were stained directly, without culture. So that batch effects would be minimized, each experiment stained and sorted samples in pairs, pairing one healthy donor with one patient. Beyond this particular receptor, the publication reports: At VDJ recombination sites, type 1 diabetes patients had fewer insertions and more deleted nucleotides, which implies abnormalities in thymic rearrangement. Shorter templates might have been favored by PCR, but patient and control samples were amplified and corrected together, so both groups would have been affected equally by any skew. HLA sub-analyses involved small numbers of individuals, so any influence of HLA type on TCRB rearrangement remained unresolved. Naive, central memory and regulatory TCRB repertoires appeared to be more alike among patients than among healthy donors. Because cDNA rather than genomic DNA was sequenced, highly expressing activated cells could have been over-represented, although no difference in activation and CD3 levels was found between groups. Type 1 diabetes patients showed a moderate but significant shortening of TCRB CDR3 length in all four CD4+ subsets.

The TCR originated in a man younger than 40 in good health. Sequenced material: central memory CD4+ T cells from blood. This receptor chain uses TRBV9 and TRBJ2-7; the D segment may tentatively be TRBD1 or TRBD2, each giving 5 matched bases. The CDR3 in this case is CASSARGPGPVSRNEQYF. The DNA sequence follows: TGTGCCAGCAGCGCCAGAGGACCGGGACCGGTAAGTCGTAATGAGCAGTACTTC.